Included here is one TCR beta chain sequence, with context. Antigen: not known. The data were obtained in a study of spatial heterogeneity in lung cancer. Across the study: Beta-chain sequences consistently outnumbered alpha-chain sequences in detection. Each unique TCR and UMI combination was seen more than ten times on average in raw reads.

Sample time point: sample taken at primary tumor resection. Sequencing of whole RNA from tumor, nontumor lung or frozen PBMC involved no sorting. This CDR3 contains 12 residues. Germline CDR1 SNHLY, CDR2 FYNNEI. The trim removed 6 bases at V and 3 bases at J, leaving 2 bases unmatched. Overall study findings and caveats: In blood, ubiquitous expanded tumor TCRs appeared more at resection than follow-up.

The presence of a unique molecular identifier marked each TCR cDNA molecule. Each CDR3 protein is one row after TCRdb ran MiXCR on the 5' RACE reads. Among just over 4,000 distinct CDR3 sequences, 16% were seen once, and the ten largest hold about three fifths. The receptor comes from a male donor with early-stage non-small cell lung cancer. The J gene is TRBJ2-7, the V gene TRBV2; 7 bases are shared with TRBD1. Sequencing used PBMCs, obtained at surgery. CDR3 DNA: TGTGCCAGCAGGGGACAGAACTACGAGCAGTACTTC. As protein: CASRGQNYEQYF.